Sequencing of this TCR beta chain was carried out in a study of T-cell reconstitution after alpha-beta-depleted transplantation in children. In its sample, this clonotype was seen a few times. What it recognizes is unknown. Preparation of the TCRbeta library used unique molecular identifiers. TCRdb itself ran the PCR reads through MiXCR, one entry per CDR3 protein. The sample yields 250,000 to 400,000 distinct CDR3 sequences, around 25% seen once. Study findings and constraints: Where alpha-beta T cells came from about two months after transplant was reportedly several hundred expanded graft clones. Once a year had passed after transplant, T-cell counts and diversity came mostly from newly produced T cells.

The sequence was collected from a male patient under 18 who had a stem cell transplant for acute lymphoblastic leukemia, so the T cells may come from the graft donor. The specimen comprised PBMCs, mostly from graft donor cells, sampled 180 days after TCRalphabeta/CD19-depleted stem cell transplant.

Here the CDR3 reads CASSPWVGNTIYF. The CDR3 DNA is TGTGCCAGCAGCCCTTGGGTAGGAAACACCATATATTTT. V is TRBV12-3 or TRBV12-4 and J is TRBJ1-3; no reliable D call. CDR3 length: 13 amino acids. Between the trimmed V and J ends, which lost 6 bases and 4 bases, there was a span of 10 bases.